These T cell receptor beta chains were read from a single sample in a study of cytomegalovirus exposure and HLA in healthy donors. Repertoires were generated with immunoSEQ multiplex PCR, while TCRdb's copy carries only in-frame clones and drops some. The table lists 150,000 to 200,000 clones, around 62% of them singletons. Sequencing was carried out using PBMCs. These receptors were collected from a man in his forties in good health and CMV-seronegative. CDR3s include the opening cysteine and the closing phenylalanine or tryptophan. A D gene is named only where the DNA matches it firmly. Part of the rows lack a size; the others show once, few, many or a class for expanded clones.

cdr3_nt	cdr3_aa	clone_size	cdr3_length	v_call	d_call	j_call
TGCGCCAGCACCGACTGGTCGCTTTCTGAAGCTTTCTTT	CASTDWSLSEAFF	few	13	TRBV5-1	-	TRBJ1-1
TGTGCCAGCAGCGAACTAGCGGGCGCCACAGATACGCAGTATTTT	CASSELAGATDTQYF	-	15	TRBV9	TRBD2	TRBJ2-3
TGTGCCATCAGCAATCCCGGACAGGGGAACACTGAAGCTTTCTTT	CAISNPGQGNTEAFF	-	15	TRBV10-3	TRBD1	TRBJ1-1
TGTGCCAGCAGTTATGATTGGGGGCGAGTTAATGAAAAACTGTTTTTT	CASSYDWGRVNEKLFF	-	16	TRBV6-9	-	TRBJ1-4
TGTGCCAGCACCCTAGACCGACGCTCCTACAATGAGCAGTTCTTC	CASTLDRRSYNEQFF	-	15	TRBV6-5	-	TRBJ2-1
TGTGCCAGCAGCCAAGAACTGGGACAGAACTATGGCTACACCTTC	CASSQELGQNYGYTF	-	15	TRBV4-2	TRBD1	TRBJ1-2
TGTGCCAGCAGCCTAAATGGTCAGCCCCAGCATTTT	CASSLNGQPQHF	few	12	TRBV28	-	TRBJ1-5
TGTGCCAGCAGCTGGGAGCTACGAACCTACGAGCAGTACTTC	CASSWELRTYEQYF	-	14	TRBV5-4	-	TRBJ2-7
TGCGCCAGCAGACAAACCGCAGTCTCTGGAAACACCATATATTTT	CASRQTAVSGNTIYF	-	15	TRBV4-1	-	TRBJ1-3
TGCAGCGTTGACGGGTATGCCGGGGAGCTGTTTTTT	CSVDGYAGELFF	-	12	TRBV29-1	-	TRBJ2-2
TGTGCCAGCAGCCCCAGGGACAGCGCAAAAGATACGCAGTATTTT	CASSPRDSAKDTQYF	few	15	TRBV7-8	TRBD1	TRBJ2-3
TGTGCCAGCAGCTTAGTAGCGGGAGTATACGAGCAGTACTTC	CASSLVAGVYEQYF	-	14	TRBV7-2	TRBD2	TRBJ2-7
TGTGCCAGCAGCCAACAACAGCACTATGGCTACACCTTC	CASSQQQHYGYTF	-	13	TRBV11-1	-	TRBJ1-2
TGTGCCAGCAGCTCCGGGACAGCGAATGAGCAGTTCTTC	CASSSGTANEQFF	few	13	TRBV14	TRBD1	TRBJ2-1
TGTGCCAGTAGTATTGCCCTCTCGGCGGGGGGAGCCCAGTACTTC	CASSIALSAGGAQYF	-	15	TRBV19	TRBD2	TRBJ2-5
TGCGCCAGCAGCTACGGGACAGGCGGGGACGAGCAGTACTTC	CASSYGTGGDEQYF	-	14	TRBV5-1	TRBD1	TRBJ2-7
TGCAGCGTTAAGAAACAGTACTCCTACGAGCAGTACTTC	CSVKKQYSYEQYF	-	13	TRBV29-1	-	TRBJ2-7
TGCGCCAGCAGCCAAGATAGGGGTAGTAGCGGGGCGGACAATGAGCAGTTCTTC	CASSQDRGSSGADNEQFF	-	18	TRBV4-1	TRBD2	TRBJ2-1
TGCGCCAGCAGCCAAGATCAGGGTGGCTATGGCTACACCTTC	CASSQDQGGYGYTF	few	14	TRBV4-3	-	TRBJ1-2
TGTGCCAGTGAGGAGGGAAACACCATATATTTT	CASEEGNTIYF	few	11	TRBV19	-	TRBJ1-3
TGTGCCAGCAGCCAGCGACTAGCGGGGGGACAGTGGTACGAGCAGTACTTC	CASSQRLAGGQWYEQYF	few	17	TRBV5-4	TRBD2	TRBJ2-7
TGTGCCAGCAGCGCTTACACTGAAGCTTTCTTT	CASSAYTEAFF	-	11	TRBV9	-	TRBJ1-1
TGTGCCAGCACGCAACAGGGAGTCAATCAGCCCCAGCATTTT	CASTQQGVNQPQHF	-	14	TRBV19	-	TRBJ1-5
TGTGCCAGCAGTACCGTCGGGGAGAACACTGAAGCTTTCTTT	CASSTVGENTEAFF	-	14	TRBV7-2	-	TRBJ1-1
TGTGCCAGCAGCTTGGAAGAACTAGCGGGGGGTCGAGAGACCCAGTACTTC	CASSLEELAGGRETQYF	-	17	TRBV5-6	TRBD2	TRBJ2-5
TGTGCCAGCAGTGGTCAGTTGAACACTGAAGCTTTCTTT	CASSGQLNTEAFF	-	13	TRBV2	-	TRBJ1-1
TGTGCCAGCAGCCAAGATTGGACAGGGGGCCTCCCAGATACGCAGTATTTT	CASSQDWTGGLPDTQYF	-	17	TRBV14	TRBD1	TRBJ2-3
TGTGCCAGCAGCGTAGCGTGGGGACTTACCTACGAGCAGTACTTC	CASSVAWGLTYEQYF	-	15	TRBV9	-	TRBJ2-7
TGTGCCAGCAGCCAAACAGCCTCAGCCTATGGCTACACCTTC	CASSQTASAYGYTF	-	14	TRBV14	-	TRBJ1-2
TGTGCCAGCAGTTCCGGGGGGGAGAAATACAATGAGCAGTTCTTC	CASSSGGEKYNEQFF	few	15	TRBV11-3	TRBD2	TRBJ2-1
TGTGCCAGCAGTGACTTCCGGCAGGTATTCTATGGCTACACCTTC	CASSDFRQVFYGYTF	-	15	TRBV6-4	-	TRBJ1-2
TGTGCCAGCAGCTCTCCAAACAGGGACGGCTACACCTTC	CASSSPNRDGYTF	once	13	TRBV7-9	-	TRBJ1-2
TGCGCCGGCAGCTTGACAGGGAGAGCTGGGGCCAACGTCCTGACTTTC	CAGSLTGRAGANVLTF	once	16	TRBV5-1	TRBD1	TRBJ2-6
TGTGCCAGCTCACCAAAGTCGGGAGGAGGGGAGACCCAGTACTTC	CASSPKSGGGETQYF	-	15	TRBV18	TRBD2	TRBJ2-5
TGTGCCAGCAGTGAAACCTGGACTAGCGGGAGGTTCGTCTCCTACGAGCAGTACTTC	CASSETWTSGRFVSYEQYF	few	19	TRBV6-1	TRBD2	TRBJ2-7
TGTGCCAGCTCACCACCGTTTGCTAGCGGGGACTACGAGCAGTACTTC	CASSPPFASGDYEQYF	-	16	TRBV18	TRBD2	TRBJ2-7
TGTGCCAGCAGTTCCCCCTCGACAGGAGTGAGCAATCAGCCCCAGCATTTT	CASSSPSTGVSNQPQHF	-	17	TRBV28	-	TRBJ1-5
TGTGCCAGCAGCCCCCCGGGGGGGCAGAGGACCCAGTACTTC	CASSPPGGQRTQYF	-	14	TRBV7-9	TRBD2	TRBJ2-5
TGTGCCAGTAGTGTGGGCAGGGCCAACTATGGCTACACCTTC	CASSVGRANYGYTF	few	14	TRBV19	-	TRBJ1-2
TGTGCCAGCAGCGTAGGAACTGTCGAAGTTGACACCATATATTTT	CASSVGTVEVDTIYF	once	15	TRBV9	-	TRBJ1-3
TGTGCCAGCAGCAAAGGGGAGGTACCCTCTAGCACAGATACGCAGTATTTT	CASSKGEVPSSTDTQYF	-	17	TRBV21-1	-	TRBJ2-3
TGTGCCAGCAGCTCCCCGGGGGGGGGCTACACCTTC	CASSSPGGGYTF	-	12	TRBV9	-	TRBJ1-2
TGTGCCAGCAGCTTAATAGGGACAGGGGCTCACGAGCAGTACTTC	CASSLIGTGAHEQYF	-	15	TRBV7-3	TRBD1	TRBJ2-7
TGTGCCAGCAGTTTATACCAGGGGTTTGCAACTAATGAAAAACTGTTTTTT	CASSLYQGFATNEKLFF	few	17	TRBV28	-	TRBJ1-4
TGCGCCAGCAGCTTATCCTGGAGTGACACCGGGGAGCTGTTTTTT	CASSLSWSDTGELFF	-	15	TRBV5-1	-	TRBJ2-2
TGTGCCTGGATTAGGACAGGCGGCTACGAGCAGTACTTC	CAWIRTGGYEQYF	-	13	TRBV30	TRBD1	TRBJ2-7
TGTGCCAGCAGTGCCTTGGCGCCGAGGAGCACTGAAGCTTTCTTT	CASSALAPRSTEAFF	once	15	TRBV2	-	TRBJ1-1
TGTGCCAGCAGCCGAGGGAACTCTGGAAACACCATATATTTT	CASSRGNSGNTIYF	once	14	TRBV6-6	-	TRBJ1-3
TGTGCAAGTCGCTTCGGTACAGCGGACTCAGAAAAACTGTTTTTT	CASRFGTADSEKLFF	-	15	TRBV12-2	-	TRBJ1-4
TGTGCCAGCAGCCCATACAGTAATCAGCCCCAGCATTTT	CASSPYSNQPQHF	-	13	TRBV7-2	-	TRBJ1-5
TGTGCCAGCAGCCAAATCGGGACAGATAATGAAAAACTGTTTTTT	CASSQIGTDNEKLFF	-	15	TRBV16	TRBD1	TRBJ1-4
TGTGCCAGCAGCCCTCGACAGGGGGTAGGGTCTAACTATGGCTACACCTTC	CASSPRQGVGSNYGYTF	-	17	TRBV7-8	TRBD1	TRBJ1-2
TGTGCCAGCAGCTTAGATCTTGACCTGGGCCGGAACGGGGAGCTGTTTTTT	CASSLDLDLGRNGELFF	-	17	TRBV11-2	-	TRBJ2-2
TGTGCCAGCAGCCCCCCCGGGAACGGGGGGCGGAAGACCCAGTACTTC	CASSPPGNGGRKTQYF	-	16	TRBV14	-	TRBJ2-5
TGCGCCAGCAGCCAAAGGGGCGGGAGCGGAGGTGAGCAGTTCTTC	CASSQRGGSGGEQFF	few	15	TRBV4-1	TRBD2	TRBJ2-1